These 31 T cell receptor beta chains originate from one sample sequenced in a study of blood T cell repertoires in COVID-19. The assay was immunoSEQ multiplex PCR, and TCRdb's table has in-frame clones only and misses some. The sample contains fewer than 400,000 clones, just under 90% of which appear only once. Material: PBMCs or T cells enriched from blood (not recorded which). These receptors were taken from a woman in her forties or fifties who had recovered from COVID-19.

The chain combines TRBV2 with TRBJ2-1; 8 bases are a match to TRBD2. The CDR3 loop spans 16 amino acids. Trimming took 6 bases from V and 0 from J; bases not matched to a gene: 7. Germline CDR1 reads SNHLY; CDR2 reads FYNNEI. CDR3 DNA: TGTGCCAGCAGAGGGACTAGATTAGCCTCCTACAATGAGCAGTTCTTC. This codes for CASRGTRLASYNEQFF.

The CDR3 nucleotides are TGTGCCAGCAAAGTGGAGACTGAAGCTTTCTTT. Residues: CASKVETEAFF. The chain combines TRBV2 with TRBJ1-1; D is undetermined. This CDR3 is 11 amino acids long. Germline assignment: CDR1 SNHLY and CDR2 FYNNEI. V was clipped by 7 bases and J by 5 bases, with 8 bases between them. Full variable domain (missing parts from reference TRBV2 and TRBJ1-1): EPEVTQTPSHQVTQMGQEVILRCVPISNHLYFYWYRQILGQKVEFLVSFYNNEISEKSEIFDDQFSVERPDGSNFTLKIRSTKLEDSAMYFCASKVETEAFFGQGTRLTVV.

The chain employs TRBV2 and TRBJ2-1; TRBD2 matches at 8 bases. The CDR3 loop spans 14 amino acids. The J segment lost 10 bases and the V segment lost 5 bases, leaving 10 bases of the junction unmatched. The germline V gene has CDR1 SNHLY and CDR2 FYNNEI. CDR3 nucleotide sequence: TGTGCCAGCAGTCGATCGGATAGCGGGGTCGAGCAGTTCTTC. The encoded protein is CASSRSDSGVEQFF. The variable domain in full, completed from reference TRBV2 and TRBJ2-1, reads EPEVTQTPSHQVTQMGQEVILRCVPISNHLYFYWYRQILGQKVEFLVSFYNNEISEKSEIFDDQFSVERPDGSNFTLKIRSTKLEDSAMYFCASSRSDSGVEQFFGPGTRLTVL.

The rearrangement joins TRBV4-1 to TRBJ2-1, with 13 bases matching TRBD2. Germline V gene sequence: CDR1 MGHRA, CDR2 YSYEKL. The CDR3 has 16 amino acids. The junction had 5 bases not matched to a gene; V was cut back by 4 bases and J by 5 bases. CDR3 amino acids: CASSLTGTSGDNEQFF. CDR3 DNA: TGCGCCAGCAGCCTTACCGGGACTAGCGGGGACAATGAGCAGTTCTTC.

V is TRBV2 and J is TRBJ1-1; 7 bases map to TRBD1. The V gene end was trimmed by 6 bases and the J gene end by 3 bases; junction bases not matched to a gene: 7. Germline V gives CDR1 SNHLY, CDR2 FYNNEI. The CDR3 consists of 14 residues. The chain's CDR3 is CASRRDREYTEAFF. Here the CDR3 DNA reads TGTGCCAGCAGAAGAGACAGGGAGTACACTGAAGCTTTCTTT.

This chain uses TRBV19 with TRBJ1-1, with D possibly being TRBD1 (6 bases). The germline V gene encodes CDR1 LNHDA and CDR2 SQIVND (reference sequence). Deletions cut 5 bases from V and 6 bases from J, with 13 bases between. The CDR3 length is 13 residues. The CDR3 DNA sequence: TGTGCCAGTAGTGTTCCGGGACAAGCTGAAGCTTTCTTT. It codes for CASSVPGQAEAFF. Together with reference TRBV19 and TRBJ1-1, the CDR3 gives the full variable domain: DGGITQSPKYLFRKEGQNVTLSCEQNLNHDAMYWYRQDPGQGLRLIYYSQIVNDFQKGDIAEGYSVSREKKESFPLTVTSAQKNPTAFYLCASSVPGQAEAFFGQGTRLTVV.

This sequence joins TRBV27 and TRBJ1-1; D might be TRBD1 (6 bases). This CDR3 region has 15 residues. The germline gives CDR1 MNHEY, CDR2 SMNVEV (reference sequence). Trimming stripped 4 bases from V and 0 bases from J, with 12 bases between. The CDR3 coding sequence is TGTGCCAGCAGTTACAAACAGGGCATGAACACTGAAGCTTTCTTT. Translation: CASSYKQGMNTEAFF.

The V and J genes are TRBV5-6 and TRBJ2-5; maybe TRBD2 (7 bases). V was clipped by 1 base and J by 1 base, with 11 bases between them. Germline-derived CDR1 and CDR2 are SGHDT and YYEEEE. The CDR3 runs 15 residues. This chain's CDR3 is CASSLWGGLQETQYF. CDR3 nucleotide sequence: TGTGCCAGCAGCTTGTGGGGGGGCCTCCAAGAGACCCAGTACTTC. The full variable domain, completed using reference TRBV5-6 and TRBJ2-5, is DAGVTQSPTHLIKTRGQQVTLRCSPKSGHDTVSWYQQALGQGPQFIFQYYEEEERQRGNFPDRFSGHQFPNYSSELNVNALLLGDSALYLCASSLWGGLQETQYFGPGTRLLVL.

CDR3 nucleotides: TGTGCCAGCAGTTCGGACAGATATCAGCCCCAGCATTTT. It codes for CASSSDRYQPQHF. This chain links TRBV12-3 or TRBV12-4 with TRBJ1-5; possible D gene TRBD1, 6 bases. V lost 4 bases to trimming and J lost 5 bases, with 9 bases between them. The CDR3 length is 13 residues.

The rearrangement uses TRBV28 and TRBJ1-2, with a possible D match to TRBD1 (6 bases). The germline V gene encodes CDR1 MDHEN and CDR2 SYDVKM. The CDR3 is 15 residues long. The V end was cut by 5 bases, the J end by 3 bases, with 16 bases between. The CDR3 nucleotides are TGTGCCAGCAGTGTCCCACGGGGGGCCGACTATGGCTACACCTTC. Its translation: CASSVPRGADYGYTF.

DNA for the CDR3: TGTGCCATCGGGGGGCGGGGACAGTCAACCGGGGAGCTGTTTTTT. Protein product: CAIGGRGQSTGELFF. V gene TRBV10-3 combines with J gene TRBJ2-2, with a possible D match to TRBD1 (7 bases). This CDR3 has 15 residues. The V end lost 8 bases, the J end lost 5 bases, and 18 bases lay between the germline ends. Germline lookup yields CDR1 ENHRY and CDR2 SYGVKD.

The chain has TRBV7-9 and TRBJ1-2; TRBD1 matches at 8 bases. The length of the CDR3 is 13 residues. V trimming: 3 bases; J trimming: 8 bases; junction bases outside the gene matches: 5. CDR1 is SEHNR and CDR2 is FQNEAQ in the germline V gene (reference sequence). CDR3 nucleotides: TGTGCCAGCAGCTTCAGGGGGCAACGGGGCTACACCTTC. It codes for CASSFRGQRGYTF.

The rearrangement links TRBV11-2 to TRBJ1-1; TRBD1 aligns across 7 bases. The germline CDR1 and CDR2 sequences are SGHAT and FQNNGV. The CDR3 length is 13 residues. V was clipped by 2 bases and J by 8 bases; unmatched bases: 5. The CDR3 sequence is CASSLNRGQEAFF. CDR3 coding DNA: TGTGCCAGCAGCTTAAACAGGGGCCAAGAAGCTTTCTTT.

The genes are TRBV5-1 and TRBJ2-5, with D possibly being TRBD1 (7 bases). Germline lookup yields CDR1 SGHRS and CDR2 YFSETQ. The CDR3 loop spans 15 amino acids. V dropped 4 bases and J dropped 2 bases, with 15 bases sitting between them. In nucleotides, the CDR3 is TGCGCCAGCAGCCCCCAGGGGGAGGCACAAGAGACCCAGTACTTC. Protein sequence: CASSPQGEAQETQYF.

The chain uses TRBV9 and TRBJ1-6; D call uncertain. This CDR3 is built from 13 residues. V dropped 3 bases and J dropped 15 bases, with 16 bases sitting between them. The germline gives CDR1 SGDLS, CDR2 YYNGEE. The DNA for the CDR3 is TGTGCCAGCAGCGAGGCCCCGGGAGGGCACCTCCACTTT. Translation gives CASSEAPGGHLHF.

This clone was counted between two and nine times. V is TRBV5-1 and J is TRBJ1-1, with D perhaps TRBD1 (5 bases). From germline, CDR1 is SGHRS and CDR2 YFSETQ. The CDR3 runs to 14 residues. The V and J ends lost 1 base and 6 bases respectively, with 13 bases between them. For the CDR3, the DNA is TGCGCCAGCAGCTTGTCTTCAGGGTACCCTGAAGCTTTCTTT. This gives the protein CASSLSSGYPEAFF.

The V gene is TRBV19, the J gene TRBJ2-3, with TRBD2 identical over 14 bases. Per germline, CDR1 LNHDA and CDR2 SQIVND (reference sequence). The CDR3 extends over 17 amino acids. With 5 bases clipped from V and 2 bases from J, the junction kept 6 bases outside the gene matches. CDR3 sequence: CASSDRLAGGDTDTQYF. Here the CDR3 DNA reads TGTGCCAGTAGTGACAGACTAGCGGGGGGGGACACAGATACGCAGTATTTT.

V gene TRBV13 combines with J gene TRBJ2-7, with D perhaps TRBD2 (6 bases). Germline V gene sequence: CDR1 PRHDT, CDR2 FYEKMQ (reference sequence). The V gene lost 4 bases and the J gene lost 7 bases, with 17 bases spanning the gap. The CDR3 runs to 14 residues. The CDR3 loop reads CASSSRDLVREQYF. DNA of the CDR3: TGTGCCAGCAGCTCGCGGGACCTTGTTAGGGAGCAGTACTTC.

The chain carries TRBV5-1 and TRBJ2-1; D remains unclear. CDR1 and CDR2 (germline): SGHRS, YFSETQ. CDR3 length: 14 residues. V lost 4 bases and J 4 bases, leaving 12 bases between the germline ends. CDR3 amino acids: CASSKEIGYNEQFF. CDR3 DNA: TGCGCCAGCAGCAAGGAAATCGGGTACAATGAGCAGTTCTTC. The full variable domain, with the rest looked up from reference TRBV5-1 and TRBJ2-1, is KAGVTQTPRYLIKTRGQQVTLSCSPISGHRSVSWYQQTPGQGLQFLFEYFSETQRNKGNFPGRFSGRQFSNSRSEMNVSTLELGDSALYLCASSKEIGYNEQFFGPGTRLTVL.

This chain uses TRBV11-2 with TRBJ2-7; 9 bases are shared with TRBD1. V was pared by 4 bases and J by 3 bases, with 4 bases of the junction left unmatched. The CDR3 runs to 14 residues. The V gene's germline CDR1 is SGHAT and CDR2 FQNNGV. In DNA, the CDR3 is TGTGCCAGCAGCTCCCTGACAGGGGGCTACGAGCAGTACTTC. As protein: CASSSLTGGYEQYF.

This rearrangement joins TRBV4-1 to TRBJ2-1, with D possibly TRBD1 on 5 matching bases. In germline, CDR1 is MGHRA, CDR2 YSYEKL. Trimming took 2 bases from V and 6 from J, leaving 11 bases between them. The CDR3 runs to 14 residues. CDR3 loop: CASSQLDGANEQFF. The CDR3 nucleotides are TGCGCCAGCAGCCAATTAGATGGGGCCAATGAGCAGTTCTTC.

The V gene is TRBV7-2, the J gene TRBJ1-6; D is unclear. The CDR3 covers 16 residues. Per germline, CDR1 SGHTA and CDR2 FQGNSA. The V end was cut by 6 bases, the J end by 7 bases, with 19 bases between. CDR3 region: CASSLSGSGNNSPLHF. DNA of the CDR3: TGTGCCAGCAGTCTCAGCGGAAGCGGCAACAATTCACCCCTCCACTTT. The full variable domain, completed using reference TRBV7-2 and TRBJ1-6, is GAGVSQSPSNKVTEKGKDVELRCDPISGHTALYWYRQSLGQGLEFLIYFQGNSAPDKSGLPSDRFSAERTGGSVSTLTIQRTQQEDSAVYLCASSLSGSGNNSPLHFGNGTRLTVT.

The chain employs TRBV3-1 (or the pseudogene TRBV3-2) and TRBJ2-4; 7 bases agree with TRBD2. CDR1 and CDR2 from the germline V gene are LGHDT and YNNKEL (reference sequence). This CDR3 spans 16 amino acids. V shed 4 bases and J 6 bases; nucleotides not matched to a gene: 12. CDR3 DNA sequence: TGTGCCAGCAGCCCGCGGAGGAACCTAGCGGTAAACATTCAGTACTTC. As protein: CASSPRRNLAVNIQYF.

The chain joins TRBV7-9 to TRBJ1-1; D gene ambiguous. Germline V gives CDR1 SEHNR, CDR2 FQNEAQ (reference sequence). The CDR3 is made up of 15 amino acids. V gave up 10 bases and J gave up 0 bases, with 18 bases separating them. CDR3 loop: CAIRPGDLMNTEAFF. For the CDR3, the DNA is TGTGCCATCAGGCCGGGAGATCTAATGAACACTGAAGCTTTCTTT.

The chain couples TRBV28 to TRBJ2-4; 7 nucleotides agree with TRBD1. Germline CDR1 is MDHEN and CDR2 is SYDVKM. This CDR3 is built from 14 residues. The J segment lost 9 bases and the V segment lost 2 bases, leaving 7 bases of the junction unmatched. CDR3 bases: TGTGCCAGCAGTTTAACCGGGACAGCTGTCATTCAGTACTTC. Its protein is CASSLTGTAVIQYF.

This chain links TRBV2 with TRBJ1-6; D unclear. V was shortened by 7 bases and J by 7 bases, with 17 bases between the two germline ends. CDR3 size: 15 residues. Germline CDR1 SNHLY, CDR2 FYNNEI. The CDR3 reads CASTTEASRNSPLHF. The CDR3 nucleotides are TGTGCCAGCACTACGGAGGCCAGCCGGAATTCACCCCTCCACTTT.

V and J are TRBV24-1 and TRBJ1-2; D is perhaps TRBD1 (5 bases). Trimming stripped 9 bases from V and 8 bases from J, with 18 bases between. CDR1 is KGHDR and CDR2 is SFDVKD in the germline V gene. This CDR3 has 13 residues. DNA of the CDR3: TGTGCCACCCGGGGGTCTTCACGGGAGGGCTACACCTTC. Translated: CATRGSSREGYTF.

The chain combines TRBV30 with TRBJ1-2; possibly TRBD1 for D (5 bases). CDR1 GTSNPN and CDR2 SVGIG come from the germline V gene (reference sequence). Trimming stripped 0 bases from V and 6 bases from J, with 14 bases between. The CDR3 consists of 14 residues. CDR3 in amino acids: CAWSVMQGGNGYTF. The CDR3 DNA reads as TGTGCCTGGAGTGTTATGCAGGGAGGTAATGGCTACACCTTC. The variable domain in full, with the rest retrieved from reference TRBV30 and TRBJ1-2, is SQTIHQWPATLVQPVGSPLSLECTVEGTSNPNLYWYRQAAGRGLQLLFYSVGIGQISSEVPQNLSASRPQDRQFILSSKKLLLSDSGFYLCAWSVMQGGNGYTFGSGTRLTVV.

The J gene is TRBJ1-2, the V gene TRBV27, with D unresolved. The CDR3 length is 12 residues. In germline, CDR1 is MNHEY, CDR2 SMNVEV (reference sequence). V lost 7 bases and J 6 bases, leaving 12 bases between the germline ends. The CDR3 sequence is CASTGKGNGYTF. The CDR3 DNA is TGTGCCAGCACCGGGAAGGGAAATGGCTACACCTTC.

The sample holds a few counts of this clone. The chain links TRBV30 to TRBJ1-2; D unresolved. V gave up 2 bases and J gave up 2 bases, with 9 bases separating them. The germline V gene encodes CDR1 GTSNPN and CDR2 SVGIG (reference sequence). The CDR3 totals 13 residues. This CDR3 reads CAWSRRLNYGYTF. Written as DNA, the CDR3 is TGTGCCTGGAGTCGACGACTGAACTATGGCTACACCTTC.

This rearrangement joins TRBV3-1 (or the pseudogene TRBV3-2) to TRBJ2-1; D gene uncertain. There are 15 residues in the CDR3. V was trimmed by 0 bases and J by 5 bases, leaving 11 bases between them. The germline V gene has CDR1 LGHDT and CDR2 YNNKEL (reference sequence). The CDR3 is CASSQEVRRNNEQFF. CDR3 in DNA: TGTGCCAGCAGCCAAGAAGTGAGAAGAAACAATGAGCAGTTCTTC.